This TCR beta chain was found in a study of blood T cell repertoires in COVID-19. For the study at large: Both acute and convalescent COVID-19 samples were obtained from the United States, Italy and Spain. The cDNA or gDNA used as material had been derived from T cells, B-cell-depleted T cells, or PBMCs.

Participants were aged about 18 to 90 years, lived in roughly 23 US areas, and enrolled virtually. Germline assignment: CDR1 LGHNA and CDR2 YSLEER. The V end was cut by 3 bases, the J end by 3 bases, with 9 bases between. The length of the CDR3 is 13 residues. Under the authors' procedure: Counts of nucleated cells, estimated from reference gene primer amplification, were obtained. The protocol was immunoSEQ multiplex PCR, while the TCRdb copy is restricted to in-frame clones and leaves out a portion. V and J calls and clone size are copied from that table; D and trimming were computed from the DNA. The sample has around 250,000 clones, more than 75% seen once. This clone has just a few counts.

The sample was PBMCs or T cells enriched from blood (not recorded which). This chain links TRBV4-3 with TRBJ2-7, with TRBD1 as a possible D gene (5 bases). The origin of this receptor is a woman between 45 and 60 years old who had recovered from COVID-19. CDR3 amino acids: CASSQDTYYEQYF. CDR3 in DNA: TGCGCCAGCAGCCAGGACACATACTACGAGCAGTACTTC.